One sample yielded the 17 T cell receptor beta chains listed below, sequenced in a study of cytomegalovirus exposure and HLA in healthy donors. With 60 Vbeta and 13 Jbeta primers, the PCR was carried out. Data came from immunoSEQ multiplex PCR; TCRdb stores just in-frame clones and leaves some out. The table lists over 130,000 clones, around two thirds of them singletons. The material sequenced was PBMCs. The receptors stem from a male donor in good health and CMV-seronegative.

This rearrangement joins TRBV28 to TRBJ1-3, with TRBD1 identical over 7 bases. Germline V lookup: CDR1 MDHEN, CDR2 SYDVKM. V gave up 5 bases and J gave up 2 bases; unmatched junction bases: 9. The CDR3 length is 16 residues. The CDR3: CASSPSGDRAGNTIYF. CDR3 DNA sequence: TGTGCCAGCAGTCCTAGTGGTGACAGGGCTGGAAACACCATATATTTT.

This clone was seen more than once but under ten times. The chain employs TRBV7-6 and TRBJ2-7; 7 nucleotides agree with TRBD1. V dropped 1 base and J dropped 4; count of bases not matched to a gene: 10. CDR1 and CDR2 from the germline V gene are SGHVS and FNYEAQ. The CDR3 consists of 16 residues. CDR3 sequence: CASSLDGQALPYEQYF. In DNA, the CDR3 is TGTGCCAGCAGCTTAGATGGACAGGCCCTCCCATACGAGCAGTACTTC.

The chain joins TRBV2 to TRBJ2-2, with 7 positions matching TRBD1. V lost 8 bases to trimming and J lost 4 bases; unmatched junction nucleotides: 7. The CDR3 consists of 14 residues. Germline V gene lookup returns CDR1 SNHLY and CDR2 FYNNEI. Here the CDR3 reads CASAWDSPTGELFF. The DNA for the CDR3 is TGTGCCAGCGCTTGGGACAGCCCCACCGGGGAGCTGTTTTTT.

V usage is TRBV7-9 and J usage is TRBJ2-7; D ambiguous. The germline gives CDR1 SEHNR, CDR2 FQNEAQ (reference sequence). The V end was cut by 3 bases, the J end by 3 bases, with 3 bases between. This CDR3 has 11 amino acids. The CDR3 protein is CASSFNYEQYF. The CDR3 DNA follows: TGTGCCAGCAGCTTCAACTACGAGCAGTACTTC.

The chain is built from TRBV2 and TRBJ1-6; 10 positions agree with TRBD1. Trimming cost V 6 bases and J 7 bases; bases outside gene matches: 6. The CDR3 runs to 15 residues. The germline V gene encodes CDR1 SNHLY and CDR2 FYNNEI. The CDR3 spells CASSKDRGMNSPLHF. In nucleotides, the CDR3 is TGTGCCAGCAGCAAGGACAGGGGGATGAATTCACCCCTCCACTTT.

The genes are TRBV13 and TRBJ1-1; 8 nucleotides align to TRBD1. CDR1 is PRHDT, CDR2 FYEKMQ, per germline (reference sequence). The V gene end was trimmed by 1 base and the J gene end by 5 bases; junction bases not matched to a gene: 12. The CDR3 contains 17 residues. The CDR3 reads CASSLAGGEIRGTEAFF. The CDR3 DNA reads as TGTGCCAGCAGCTTAGCAGGGGGCGAAATAAGAGGTACTGAAGCTTTCTTT.

This chain connects TRBV2 to TRBJ1-2, with a weak D call TRBD1 (5 bases). Trimming stripped 0 bases from V and 3 bases from J, with 8 bases between. CDR3 length equals 14 residues. CDR1 is SNHLY and CDR2 is FYNNEI in the germline V gene. The CDR3 nucleotides read TGTGCCAGCAGTGAAGCGGGGGGGGACTATGGCTACACCTTC. This codes for CASSEAGGDYGYTF. The full variable domain, in which reference TRBV2 and TRBJ1-2 provide the parts outside the CDR3, is EPEVTQTPSHQVTQMGQEVILRCVPISNHLYFYWYRQILGQKVEFLVSFYNNEISEKSEIFDDQFSVERPDGSNFTLKIRSTKLEDSAMYFCASSEAGGDYGYTFGSGTRLTVV.

This chain connects TRBV9 to TRBJ1-2; weak D call: TRBD1 (6 bases). Deletions cut 0 bases from V and 7 bases from J, with 16 bases between. The CDR3 covers 15 residues. Germline CDR1 SGDLS, CDR2 YYNGEE. The CDR3 region has the DNA TGTGCCAGCAGCGTAGCCCTACAGGGAAGGGGTGGCTACACCTTC. This translates into CASSVALQGRGGYTF.

The rearrangement links TRBV7-2 to TRBJ2-2, with 7 bases fitting TRBD1. V lost 2 bases to trimming and J lost 2 bases; unmatched junction nucleotides: 2. This CDR3 spans 15 amino acids. Germline V gives CDR1 SGHTA, CDR2 FQGNSA. CDR3 DNA sequence: TGTGCCAGCAGCTTAAGAGGGGGCAACACCGGGGAGCTGTTTTTT. Protein: CASSLRGGNTGELFF.

The rearrangement links TRBV4-3 to TRBJ1-6; D is perhaps TRBD1 (6 bases). V was pared by 1 base and J by 9 bases, with 13 bases between. The CDR3 totals 15 residues. Germline-derived CDR1 and CDR2 are LGHNA and YSLEER. CDR3 residues: CASSQADSRPSPLHF. CDR3 nucleotides: TGCGCCAGCAGCCAAGCGGACAGTAGACCTTCACCCCTCCACTTT.

This chain uses TRBV5-6 with TRBJ1-2; a weak D match, TRBD1 (6 bases). V dropped 0 bases and J dropped 8 bases, with 14 bases sitting between them. This CDR3 is 14 amino acids long. Germline V gene lookup returns CDR1 SGHDT and CDR2 YYEEEE. CDR3 in DNA: TGTGCCAGCAGCTTGGAGGGGAGGGGGGACGGCTACACCTTC. Translating it yields CASSLEGRGDGYTF.

This clone has just a few counts. CDR3 coding DNA: TGTGCCAGCAGTTTATCACAGGGGAATGGCTACACCTTC. Residues: CASSLSQGNGYTF. The V and J genes are TRBV27 and TRBJ1-2, with TRBD1 matching 7 bases. Trimming removed 0 bases from V and 6 bases from J; junction bases left unmatched: 1. Germline V gene sequence: CDR1 MNHEY, CDR2 SMNVEV (reference sequence). The CDR3 sequence is 13 residues long.

V usage is TRBV29-1 and J usage is TRBJ2-5, with D perhaps matching TRBD1 (6 bases). CDR1 and CDR2 (germline): SQVTM, ANQGSEA. V was shortened by 3 bases and J by 6 bases, with 14 bases between the two germline ends. This CDR3 has 13 amino acids. CDR3 region: CSVEPYRVQTQYF. Here the CDR3 DNA reads TGCAGCGTTGAGCCTTACAGGGTACAGACCCAGTACTTC.

This clone came up once. This rearrangement joins TRBV7-8 to TRBJ1-5, with 8 bases aligning to TRBD1. After removal of 3 bases from V and 6 bases from J, the junction contained 7 bases not matched to a gene. The CDR3 covers 15 residues. Germline V gene lookup returns CDR1 SGHVS and CDR2 FQNEAQ. For the CDR3, the DNA is TGTGCCAGCAGCTTGGGACAGGCGGGGAGTCAGCCCCAGCATTTT. It translates to CASSLGQAGSQPQHF. Drawing the rest from reference TRBV7-8 and TRBJ1-5, the complete variable domain is GAGVSQSPRYKVAKRGQDVALRCDPISGHVSLFWYQQALGQGPEFLTYFQNEAQLDKSGLPSDRFFAERPEGSVSTLKIQRTQQEDSAVYLCASSLGQAGSQPQHFGDGTRLSIL.

The chain is built from TRBV7-2 and TRBJ2-1, with a weak D call TRBD1 (5 bases). The V end was cut by 1 base, the J end by 9 bases, with 13 bases between. Germline V gene sequence: CDR1 SGHTA, CDR2 FQGNSA. CDR3 size: 14 residues. The CDR3 region has the DNA TGTGCCAGCAGCTTAGTAGGGGCCCGACGTGAGCAGTTCTTC. Protein: CASSLVGARREQFF.

The chain has TRBV4-1 and TRBJ2-5; the match to TRBD2 covers 7 bases. V shed 4 bases, J shed 1 base, and the junction held 3 bases outside the gene matches. Germline lookup yields CDR1 MGHRA and CDR2 YSYEKL. There are 14 residues in the CDR3. The CDR3, as DNA: TGCGCCAGCAGCCCCGGGGGGATCCAAGAGACCCAGTACTTC. Its translation is CASSPGGIQETQYF.

The chain carries TRBV2 and TRBJ1-2; 10 bases align to TRBD1. Germline CDR1 reads SNHLY; CDR2 reads FYNNEI. This CDR3 is 16 amino acids long. V shed 8 bases, J shed 4 bases, and the junction held 13 bases outside the gene matches. The CDR3 protein is CASGRDRGPTSYGYTF. DNA for the CDR3: TGTGCCAGCGGACGGGACAGGGGACCCACCTCCTATGGCTACACCTTC.